What follows are 29 T cell receptor beta chains derived from one specimen sequenced in a study of T cells in Graves' hyperthyroidism and ophthalmopathy. TCR beta CDR3 sequences were amplified from RNA transcripts. The TCR CDR3 first-round RT-PCR relied on the HTBI primer set. TCRdb called the multiplex PCR reads again in MiXCR, with one record for every CDR3 protein. The sample contains about 570,000 distinct CDR3 sequences, 35% to 55% of which appear only once. Input material: peripheral blood or thyroid tissue (not recorded which). The receptor source for this set is an adult woman with Graves' disease, either hyperthyroidism or ophthalmopathy (not recorded which).

The J gene is TRBJ2-7, the V gene TRBV14; 13 bases match TRBD2. Germline V lookup: CDR1 SGHDN, CDR2 FVKESK. The CDR3 has 14 residues. V lost 4 bases to trimming and J lost 7 bases; unmatched junction nucleotides: 4. CDR3 in amino acids: CASSPRLAGGEQYF. The CDR3, as DNA: TGTGCCAGCAGCCCGAGACTAGCGGGAGGTGAGCAGTACTTC.

The chain has TRBV6-5 and TRBJ2-5; 10 nucleotides align to TRBD1. J was trimmed by 7 bases and V by 2 bases; bases with no gene match: 7. This CDR3 has 15 residues. CDR1 is MNHEY and CDR2 is SVGAGI in the germline V gene. CDR3 nucleotide sequence: TGTGCCAGCAGTTACCTCCGGACAGGGGGAGTGACCCAGTACTTC. It translates to CASSYLRTGGVTQYF.

This clonotype was seen many times. The chain joins TRBV11-2 to TRBJ1-1, with D perhaps matching TRBD1 (6 bases). The CDR3 sequence is 14 residues long. Germline CDR1 is SGHAT and CDR2 is FQNNGV. Trimming took 6 bases from V and 0 from J, leaving 11 bases between them. CDR3 protein: CASRLGQLNTEAFF. In nucleotides, the CDR3 is TGTGCCAGCAGGCTTGGACAGTTGAACACTGAAGCTTTCTTT.

This clonotype appeared once. The chain recombines TRBV20-1 with TRBJ1-1; a possible D gene is TRBD1 (5 bases). The CDR3 runs to 16 residues. Germline CDR1 and CDR2: DFQATT and SNEGSKA (reference sequence). Trimming took off 6 bases at V and 1 base at J, with 21 bases between the two ends. CDR3 in amino acids: CSALGGRKTQNTEAFF. CDR3 DNA: TGCAGTGCCCTTGGGGGGAGAAAGACCCAGAACACTGAAGCTTTCTTT.

CDR3 sequence reads: CSVLGDRKTNTEAFF. The CDR3 DNA reads as TGCAGCGTTCTAGGGGACAGGAAGACGAACACTGAAGCTTTCTTT. The chain links TRBV29-1 to TRBJ1-1; 8 bases match TRBD1. Germline V gene sequence: CDR1 SQVTM, CDR2 ANQGSEA. The CDR3 length is 15 residues. Trimming at V came to 5 bases and at J to 1 base, leaving 9 bases not matched to a gene.

The gene calls are TRBV20-1 and TRBJ2-3; 8 nucleotides line up with TRBD2. V shed 6 bases, J shed 1 base, and the junction held 9 bases outside the gene matches. Germline lookup yields CDR1 DFQATT and CDR2 SNEGSKA (reference sequence). The CDR3 has 15 residues. Written as DNA, the CDR3 is TGCAGTGCCCTAATCTATAGCGGGGGCACAGATACGCAGTATTTT. It specifies CSALIYSGGTDTQYF.

V is TRBV2 and J is TRBJ1-6, with D possibly matching TRBD1 (5 bases). The CDR3 spans 15 residues. Trimming removed 6 bases at V and 4 bases at J, with 13 bases between. The germline CDR1 and CDR2 sequences are SNHLY and FYNNEI. The CDR3 here is CASRTERQYNSPLHF. CDR3 sequence (DNA): TGTGCCAGCAGGACCGAACGACAGTATAATTCACCCCTCCACTTT.

This chain uses TRBV2 with TRBJ1-2; 8 bases map to TRBD1. CDR1 is SNHLY and CDR2 is FYNNEI in the germline V gene. This CDR3 is built from 15 residues. J lost 5 bases, V lost 6 bases, and 11 bases had no gene match. The CDR3 is CASSVIFDRGYGYTF. The CDR3, as DNA: TGTGCCAGCAGCGTTATATTTGACAGGGGTTATGGCTACACCTTC. Full variable domain (remainder filled in from reference TRBV2 and TRBJ1-2): EPEVTQTPSHQVTQMGQEVILRCVPISNHLYFYWYRQILGQKVEFLVSFYNNEISEKSEIFDDQFSVERPDGSNFTLKIRSTKLEDSAMYFCASSVIFDRGYGYTFGSGTRLTVV.

V gene TRBV4-2 combines with J gene TRBJ2-6; 8 positions agree with TRBD1. This CDR3 has 19 residues. With 1 base clipped from V and 2 bases from J, the junction kept 10 bases outside the gene matches. The germline V gene has CDR1 LGHNA and CDR2 YNFKEQ. CDR3 sequence (DNA): TGTGCCAGCAGCCAAGGGACAGGGAGTATTTGGACTGGGGCCAACGTCCTGACTTTC. Its protein is CASSQGTGSIWTGANVLTF.

This clonotype was observed at least ten times. The rearrangement uses TRBV7-9 and TRBJ1-4, with a tentative D call TRBD1 (6 bases). CDR3 length equals 14 residues. Germline assignment: CDR1 SEHNR and CDR2 FQNEAQ (reference sequence). Between the trimmed V and J ends, which lost 4 bases and 4 bases, there was a span of 10 bases. CDR3 sequence (DNA): TGTGCCAGCAGCTCCGGGACACTTAATGAAAAACTGTTTTTT. Residues: CASSSGTLNEKLFF. Full variable domain (remainder filled in from reference TRBV7-9 and TRBJ1-4): DTGVSQNPRHKITKRGQNVTFRCDPISEHNRLYWYRQTLGQGPEFLTYFQNEAQLEKSRLLSDRFSAERPKGSFSTLEIQRTEQGDSAMYLCASSSGTLNEKLFFGSGTQLSVL.

The chain employs TRBV29-1 and TRBJ1-2; 7 nucleotides line up with TRBD1. With 8 bases clipped from V and 7 bases from J, the junction kept 13 bases outside the gene matches. Germline V CDR1 and CDR2: SQVTM, ANQGSEA. This CDR3 has 13 amino acids. The CDR3 DNA follows: TGCAGCCAGGAACCGGGACAGTCCTTTGGCTACACCTTC. This translates into CSQEPGQSFGYTF.

This chain's CDR3 is CASSPRGGQSGTDTQYF. The CDR3 coding sequence is TGTGCCAGCAGCCCTCGCGGGGGGCAGTCCGGCACAGATACGCAGTATTTT. This chain joins TRBV9 and TRBJ2-3; TRBD2 matches 8 bases. This CDR3 has 17 amino acids. CDR1 is SGDLS and CDR2 is YYNGEE in the germline V gene. The V and J ends lost 4 bases and 1 base, in that order; junction bases with no gene match: 11.

V is TRBV11-2 and J is TRBJ2-3; 8 bases align to TRBD1. The V gene end was trimmed by 8 bases and the J gene end by 2 bases; junction bases not matched to a gene: 18. This CDR3 region has 18 residues. The germline gives CDR1 SGHAT, CDR2 FQNNGV. CDR3 amino acids: CASSRSSLNRGATDTQYF. For the CDR3, the DNA is TGTGCCAGCTCTAGGTCGAGCTTGAACAGGGGGGCCACAGATACGCAGTATTTT.

In its sample, this clonotype was seen a few times. This chain links TRBV7-9 with TRBJ2-3; perhaps TRBD2 as D (5 bases). There are 18 residues in the CDR3. In germline, CDR1 is SEHNR, CDR2 FQNEAQ (reference sequence). The V end was cut by 4 bases, the J end by 0 bases, with 20 bases between. CDR3 amino acids: CASSSLGSLYSSTDTQYF. CDR3 DNA sequence: TGTGCCAGCAGCTCGCTTGGGAGCCTTTATTCGAGCACAGATACGCAGTATTTT.

This clonotype has a count of ten or more. This sequence joins TRBV2 and TRBJ1-2; D unresolved. The germline CDR1 and CDR2 sequences are SNHLY and FYNNEI. Trimming shortened V by 2 bases and J by 0 bases, and 13 bases separated the two germline ends. This CDR3 has 16 amino acids. For the CDR3, the DNA is TGTGCCAGCAGTGAAATTAGTGCCCTTACTAACTATGGCTACACCTTC. Amino acid sequence: CASSEISALTNYGYTF. Full variable domain (outside the CDR3, taken from reference TRBV2 and TRBJ1-2): EPEVTQTPSHQVTQMGQEVILRCVPISNHLYFYWYRQILGQKVEFLVSFYNNEISEKSEIFDDQFSVERPDGSNFTLKIRSTKLEDSAMYFCASSEISALTNYGYTFGSGTRLTVV.

Worth noting for this clonotype: A clone one base away is much larger, so this may be a read error. The genes are TRBV15 and TRBJ1-1, with D hard to call. Looked up from germline, CDR1 is LNHNV and CDR2 is YYDKDF (reference sequence). Trimming cost V 3 bases and J 4 bases, with 9 bases left between them. There are 13 residues in the CDR3. The CDR3, as DNA: TGTGCCACCAGCAGGGACGGGATCACTGAAGCTTTCTTT. Translation gives CATSRDGITEAFF.

The chain couples TRBV7-9 to TRBJ2-7; no reliable D call. V was pared by 6 bases and J by 6 bases, with 15 bases between. There are 13 residues in the CDR3. CDR1 is SEHNR, CDR2 FQNEAQ, per germline (reference sequence). The CDR3 region is CASSPASQVEQYF. The CDR3 region has the DNA TGTGCCAGCAGTCCTGCCAGTCAAGTCGAGCAGTACTTC.

The chain recombines TRBV5-1 with TRBJ2-6; D is ambiguous. The germline V and J ends were trimmed by 2 bases and 4 bases, with 7 bases remaining between them. This CDR3 has 14 residues. Germline assignment: CDR1 SGHRS and CDR2 YFSETQ. This chain's CDR3 is CASSFARGANVLTF. CDR3 nucleotide sequence: TGCGCCAGCAGCTTTGCCAGGGGGGCCAACGTCCTGACTTTC.

CDR3 sequence (DNA): TGTGCCAGCAGTTGGACAGGGGGTAGGAACACTGAAGCTTTCTTT. Protein product: CASSWTGGRNTEAFF. The chain couples TRBV25-1 to TRBJ1-1, with 10 bases aligning to TRBD1. V trimming: 5 bases; J trimming: 1 base; junction bases outside the gene matches: 4. From germline, CDR1 is MGHDK and CDR2 SYGVNS. This CDR3 is 15 amino acids long.

This clonotype appeared many times. This CDR3 is CASSLTGVSYEQYF. DNA for the CDR3: TGTGCCAGCAGTTTAACAGGGGTCTCCTACGAGCAGTACTTC. This sequence joins TRBV12-3 or TRBV12-4 and TRBJ2-7; 7 bases fit TRBD1. The CDR3 extends over 14 amino acids. J was trimmed by 0 bases and V by 2 bases; bases with no gene match: 1.

This clonotype was observed many times. The rearrangement links TRBV6-1 to TRBJ1-5, with D perhaps matching TRBD1 (6 bases). The CDR3 has 15 residues. Trimming cost V 6 bases and J 6 bases, with 18 bases left between them. CDR1 is MNHNS, CDR2 SASEGT, per germline. This CDR3 is CASSENRVRGQPQHF. The CDR3 coding sequence is TGTGCCAGCAGCGAAAACAGGGTACGGGGTCAGCCCCAGCATTTT.

CDR3 coding DNA: TGTGCCAGCCGGGACGGATCGAACACTGAAGCTTTCTTT. Translation gives CASRDGSNTEAFF. The rearrangement joins TRBV19 to TRBJ1-1; TRBD1 is a possible D gene (5 bases). The CDR3 totals 13 residues. With 9 bases removed from V and 1 base from J, the gap between germline ends came to 12 bases. Per the germline V gene, CDR1 is LNHDA and CDR2 is SQIVND (reference sequence).

DNA of the CDR3: TGCGCCAGCAGCCAAGGCGTACCGACGGGCCAGTGGGTTAGCACTGAAGCTTTCTTT. It encodes CASSQGVPTGQWVSTEAFF. V gene TRBV4-1 combines with J gene TRBJ1-1; D gene unclear. The V gene lost 1 base and the J gene lost 4 bases, with 25 bases spanning the gap. The germline V gene encodes CDR1 MGHRA and CDR2 YSYEKL. The CDR3 runs to 19 residues.

A single count supports this clonotype. This chain links TRBV10-3 with TRBJ1-5, with D perhaps matching TRBD1 (5 bases). Near its end, the DNA agrees better with TRBJ2-3, so the J call may be wrong. The CDR3 is made up of 16 amino acids. CDR1 is ENHRY and CDR2 is SYGVKD in the germline V gene. The CDR3, as DNA: TGTGCCATCAGTCCCAGGCAGGGTCAGGACACAGATACGCAGTATTTT. Translation gives CAISPRQGQDTDTQYF.

This clonotype was seen at least ten times. The chain carries TRBV6-6 and TRBJ1-2; maybe TRBD1 (5 bases). The CDR3 has 16 amino acids. Germline CDR1 reads MNHNY; CDR2 reads SVGAGI (reference sequence). The V gene lost 7 bases and the J gene lost 3 bases, with 21 bases spanning the gap. CDR3 loop: CASTPTGVLGDYGYTF. The CDR3 nucleotides are TGTGCCAGCACTCCTACGGGGGTTTTGGGGGACTATGGCTACACCTTC.

For this clonotype: The conserved phenylalanine or tryptophan normally closing the CDR3 is absent here, so this likely arose from a read error. Because the CDR3's place on the DNA is in doubt, the DNA is left out and the CDR3 is given as listed by TCRdb. V and J are TRBV14 and TRBJ1-4. The CDR3 extends over 9 residues, inclusive of both ends. Germline V gene data show CDR1 as SGHDN and CDR2 as FVKESK. CDR3: CASSFMLGY.

The chain carries TRBV7-9 and TRBJ2-5; maybe TRBD2 (6 bases). The V gene's germline CDR1 is SEHNR and CDR2 FQNEAQ (reference sequence). V was pared by 1 base and J by 5 bases, with 20 bases between. The CDR3 length is 17 residues. In nucleotides, the CDR3 is TGTGCCAGCAGCTTAGTTGCGGCGGGGCGTGTGTTGGAGACCCAGTACTTC. Translated: CASSLVAAGRVLETQYF.

Ten or more counts support this clonotype. V gene TRBV6-1 combines with J gene TRBJ2-5; 7 bases map to TRBD1. CDR1 and CDR2 (germline): MNHNS, SASEGT. The length of the CDR3 is 13 residues. The V segment lost 6 bases and the J segment 5 bases; nucleotides outside the gene matches: 6. The CDR3: CASRKGGRETQYF. The CDR3 nucleotides read TGTGCCAGCAGGAAAGGGGGCCGGGAGACCCAGTACTTC.

This clonotype was recorded once. The genes are TRBV7-9 and TRBJ1-1; D is unclear. Germline assignment: CDR1 SEHNR and CDR2 FQNEAQ (reference sequence). Between the trimmed V and J ends, which lost 5 bases and 8 bases, there was a span of 15 bases. This CDR3 is 13 amino acids long. In nucleotides, the CDR3 is TGTGCCAGCAGCCCGTGGCAGGCCGCCGAAGCTTTCTTT. Amino acid sequence: CASSPWQAAEAFF.